Described below is a single T cell receptor (beta chain) sequence and its context. This clonotype was seen many times. No cognate antigen has been identified for it. No per-base quality is available; no much larger clone lies one base away. This sample is part of a study of T cells after yellow fever vaccination (dated by TCRdb to about 2019). About the investigation overall: The SMART-Seq v4 Ultra Low Input RNA kit was used to prepare libraries from fractions with low cell numbers. Bulk TCR alpha and beta repertoires were sequenced longitudinally to track T-cell clones before and after primary and booster YFV17D yellow fever vaccination. Two healthy male donors made up the cohort, one aged 18 to 30 years and the other aged 30 to 40 years. Bulk PBMC replicates and cell subsets were isolated from blood drawn at multiple timepoints before and after both primary and secondary immunization. Study-level results and caveats: Computational filtering was required because FACS-sorted repertoires could contain abundant contaminating clonotypes from the bulk population. Because the study included only a couple of donors, the extent to which the findings can be generalized is limited. A small fraction of clonotypes appeared in both the CD4 and CD8 compartments, likely as a result of convergent recombination. Most clones expanded after primary vaccination were re-detected after the booster (about 95% of CD4 and approximately 85% of CD8), suggesting broad memory maintenance. Compared with the primary T-cell response, the secondary T-cell response was weaker but faster, peaking on day 5 rather than day 15.

The CDR3 measures 15 amino acids from cysteine to valine. Of the read, only the CDR3 DNA is kept; its 45 bases are in frame from base 1. CDR1 and CDR2 (SGHRS, YFSETQ) derive from the germline V gene. V is clipped by 5 bases and J by 2 bases, and the sequence between their germline boundaries is 17 bases long. The listed sequencing device is Illumina NovaSeq 6000. TCR cDNA was made using 5'RACE template switching, a step that added a universal primer site and unique molecular identifiers. Priming of cDNA synthesis was performed from both the TCR alpha and TCR beta constant segments. Library amplification involved two PCR steps, and the second step added sample barcodes and sequencing adapters. Sequencing of libraries was done on Illumina HiSeq 2500 (2x100 bp) or NovaSeq (2x150 bp). In the paper's pipeline: MIGEC was used to demultiplex reads and collapse the reads into UMI consensus sequences, and MiXCR was used for V(D)J alignment. Clonotypes responding to the vaccine were identified with edgeR on replicate PBMC samples, with the criteria of FDR below 0.01 and a log2 fold change above 5 up to day 15. Bulk clonotypes were assigned CD4 or CD8 identity according to which sequenced CD4 or CD8 repertoire held them at higher abundance. The public reads were reanalyzed by TCRdb: fastp trimming at Q25, MiXCR alignment, in-frame beta chains only. CDR3 protein sequences are deduplicated, and each keeps its most common genes and DNA. The V and J calls were determined by TCRdb, not by the authors. For this sample there are 230,000 or so distinct CDR3 sequences; over 3% appear just once. The biggest ten clones account for around 19% of the sample.

The treatment or condition label for this specimen denotes: live attenuated yellow fever vaccine strain. At each blood-draw timepoint, two biological replicates of bulk PBMCs were collected. PBMCs were isolated from peripheral blood using a standard Ficoll-Paque protocol. TriZol was used to extract RNA from bulk PBMCs, from CD4 and CD8 fractions, and from dextramer-positive and dextramer-negative fractions. Sequenced material: PBMCs, taken 15 days after the yellow fever booster vaccination. The TCR comes from a young man who received the YFV17D yellow fever vaccine. The chain links TRBV5-1 with TRBJ2-7; the D gene assignment is perhaps TRBD1 or TRBD2, with each matching 6 bases. The CDR3 reads as follows: CASSWGAGEAYEQYV. The nucleotide sequence is TGCGCCAGCAGTTGGGGGGCAGGGGAGGCCTACGAGCAGTACGTC.